This passage covers 21 T cell receptor beta chains from one sample sequenced in a study of neurological immune-mediated disorders. MiXCR, applied by TCRdb to the 5' RACE reads, yields one record per CDR3 protein. The table shows about 53,000 distinct CDR3 sequences, with 8% to 10% occurring only once. Time point meaning: longitudinal time-point 1 (baseline). What was sequenced was PBMCs. Source of these receptors: a woman between 40 and 55 years old in good health.

Comments on this clonotype: At one boundary the junction diverges from the germline segment, which might be a read error. This rearrangement joins TRBV5-1 to TRBJ2-7, with D perhaps matching TRBD2 (5 bases). From germline, CDR1 is SGHRS and CDR2 YFSETQ. CDR3 size: 15 residues. DNA for the CDR3: TGCGCCAGCAGCCCACAAAGCACTTGGACTTACGAGCACTACTTC. This translates into CASSPQSTWTYEHYF.

This clonotype was seen repeatedly, ten times or more. V usage is TRBV20-1 and J usage is TRBJ1-3; D gene ambiguous. The V and J ends lost 6 bases and 0 bases respectively, with 27 bases between them. Germline V gene lookup returns CDR1 DFQATT and CDR2 SNEGSKA (reference sequence). CDR3 length: 19 residues. This chain's CDR3 is CSALKALWVGRLSGNTIYF. The CDR3 DNA sequence: TGCAGTGCCCTAAAAGCGTTGTGGGTCGGCAGGCTCTCTGGAAACACCATATATTTT.

This clonotype was seen ten or more times. This chain connects TRBV20-1 to TRBJ1-2; D is unclear. CDR1 is DFQATT, CDR2 SNEGSKA, per germline (reference sequence). The CDR3 covers 12 residues. The germline V and J ends were trimmed by 3 bases and 1 base, with 6 bases remaining between them. Written as DNA, the CDR3 is TGCAGTGCTAGGCCGGGTAACTATGGCTACACCTTC. Translating it yields CSARPGNYGYTF.

This clonotype is deemed medium-sized (0.01 to 0.1%). The chain has TRBV18 and TRBJ1-4; TRBD1 agrees at 10 bases. With 6 bases clipped from V and 8 bases from J, the junction kept 3 bases outside the gene matches. The germline CDR1 and CDR2 sequences are KGHSH and LQKENI. The CDR3 covers 13 residues. DNA of the CDR3: TGTGCCAGCTCGGCGGGACAGGGGGAAAAACTGTTTTTT. Its protein product is CASSAGQGEKLFF.

This clonotype was counted a single time. A clone one base away is much larger, so this may be a read error. This chain connects TRBV6-5 to TRBJ2-1; D is perhaps TRBD1 or TRBD2 (7 bases each). Germline V CDR1 and CDR2: MNHEY, SVGAGI. The CDR3 totals 14 residues. V dropped 8 bases and J dropped 9 bases, with 20 bases sitting between them. In nucleotides, the CDR3 is TGTGCCAGCGAGCAGGGGGGGGTGAGCGGTGAGCAGTTCTTC. It specifies CASEQGGVSGEQFF.

This clonotype was counted at least ten times. This chain links TRBV5-1 with TRBJ2-2; D possibly corresponds to TRBD1 (6 bases). The V gene's germline CDR1 is SGHRS and CDR2 YFSETQ. The CDR3 runs to 16 residues. Trimming shortened V by 0 bases and J by 1 base, and 10 bases separated the two germline ends. CDR3 residues: CASSLVTGRNTGELFF. The CDR3 bases are TGCGCCAGCAGCTTGGTTACAGGGAGGAACACCGGGGAGCTGTTTTTT.

This clonotype occurred a few times. The chain recombines TRBV5-1 with TRBJ2-7, with 8 positions matching TRBD1. V shed 3 bases, J shed 2 bases, and the junction held 4 bases outside the gene matches. The CDR3 length is 14 residues. Looked up from germline, CDR1 is SGHRS and CDR2 is YFSETQ. The CDR3 loop reads CASSSGGRTYEQYF. The CDR3 coding sequence is TGCGCCAGCAGCTCAGGGGGCCGAACCTACGAGCAGTACTTC.

This clonotype occurred many times. V and J are TRBV4-2 and TRBJ1-6, with TRBD1 as a possible D gene (6 bases). The V gene's germline CDR1 is LGHNA and CDR2 YNFKEQ. The CDR3 extends over 17 amino acids. V was pared by 1 base and J by 5 bases, with 15 bases between. DNA of the CDR3: TGTGCCAGCAGCCAAGCGGGAGGACAGCGGGATAATTCACCCCTCCACTTT. This codes for CASSQAGGQRDNSPLHF.

This clonotype showed up just once. A much more abundant neighbour one base away suggests this may be a read error. The V and J genes are TRBV5-1 and TRBJ1-3; D is unclear. Germline loops: CDR1 SGHRS, CDR2 YFSETQ. This CDR3 spans 14 amino acids. Here the CDR3 DNA reads TGCGCCAACAGCTTGAGTGGGCATGGAAACACCATATATTTT. This sequence encodes CANSLSGHGNTIYF.

This sequence joins TRBV5-1 and TRBJ2-3; possibly TRBD2 for D (5 bases). The CDR3 sequence is 15 residues long. Germline V gene sequence: CDR1 SGHRS, CDR2 YFSETQ. Trimming left V 4 bases short and J 5 bases short, with 17 bases between. As DNA, the CDR3 is TGCGCCAGCAGCCCGTTGATGGTGAGGGTAGATACGCAGTATTTT. This translates into CASSPLMVRVDTQYF.

This clonotype was seen more than once but under ten times. The genes are TRBV12-3 or TRBV12-4 and TRBJ1-5; D is perhaps TRBD1 (6 bases). The CDR3 sequence is 17 residues long. The ends were cut back, 2 bases at V and 1 base at J, with 15 bases in the middle. In DNA, the CDR3 is TGTGCCAGCAGTTTAAAACCCGCGGGGGCCAGCAATCAGCCCCAGCATTTT. Encoded protein: CASSLKPAGASNQPQHF.

Points on this clonotype: The missing conserved phenylalanine or tryptophan at the end of this CDR3 makes a read error likely. It is unclear where the CDR3 begins or ends on the DNA, so no DNA is shown, and the CDR3 is as TCRdb lists it. This chain connects TRBV20-1 to TRBJ2-1; the table names TRBD2, a call not compared with the DNA. From its first to its last residue, the CDR3 has 13 amino acids. The germline V gene encodes CDR1 DFQATT and CDR2 SNEGSKA (reference sequence). CDR3 loop: CSATTSGNNEQLC.

In its sample, this clonotype was seen many times. The chain recombines TRBV3-1 with TRBJ2-1; D not certain. V dropped 0 bases and J dropped 1 base, with 19 bases sitting between them. This CDR3 has 19 residues. Germline V gene sequence: CDR1 LGHDT, CDR2 YNNKEL (reference sequence). CDR3 amino acids: CASSQEVPLLSLSYNEQFF. CDR3 nucleotides: TGTGCCAGCAGCCAAGAAGTCCCCCTGCTCAGTCTTTCCTACAATGAGCAGTTCTTC.

This clonotype was detected many times. This chain connects TRBV20-1 to TRBJ1-4; D perhaps matches TRBD1 (5 bases). V lost 2 bases, J lost 5 bases, and 9 bases lay in between. Looked up from germline, CDR1 is DFQATT and CDR2 is SNEGSKA (reference sequence). The CDR3 consists of 13 residues. The DNA for the CDR3 is TGCAGTGCTAGATACGGGGGGAATGAAAAACTGTTTTTT. Translation: CSARYGGNEKLFF.

This clonotype has ten or more counts. V is TRBV20-1 and J is TRBJ2-3, with a tentative D call TRBD2 (6 bases). Trimming removed 0 bases at V and 1 base at J, with 14 bases between. CDR1 and CDR2 (germline): DFQATT, SNEGSKA (reference sequence). This CDR3 has 16 residues. CDR3 region: CSARDLAGWGTDTQYF. CDR3 nucleotides: TGCAGTGCTAGAGATCTGGCGGGATGGGGCACAGATACGCAGTATTTT.

This clonotype has ten or more counts. The CDR3 loop reads CATKGTTGYTF. CDR3 DNA sequence: TGTGCCACTAAAGGGACAACTGGCTACACCTTC. This chain links TRBV6-5 with TRBJ1-2, with a possible D match to TRBD1 (6 bases). Germline V gives CDR1 MNHEY, CDR2 SVGAGI. This CDR3 is built from 11 residues. V lost 10 bases, J lost 7 bases, and 13 bases lay in between.

This clonotype came up many times. V and J are TRBV10-3 and TRBJ2-5; 12 nucleotides match TRBD2. The germline V gene encodes CDR1 ENHRY and CDR2 SYGVKD. The CDR3 contains 14 residues. V lost 9 bases and J lost 2; bases outside the gene matches: 4. This chain's CDR3 is CAIASGGGQETQYF. The CDR3 nucleotides are TGTGCCATTGCTAGCGGGGGGGGTCAAGAGACCCAGTACTTC.

The table lists this clonotype with many counts. The rearrangement uses TRBV7-2 and TRBJ2-7, with D maybe TRBD1 (6 bases). This CDR3 is built from 14 residues. CDR1 is SGHTA, CDR2 FQGNSA, per germline. The V end was cut by 0 bases, the J end by 3 bases, with 9 bases between. CDR3 sequence reads: CASSLAGGGYEQYF. The CDR3, as DNA: TGTGCCAGCAGCTTAGCTGGGGGCGGCTACGAGCAGTACTTC. Filled out from reference TRBV7-2 and TRBJ2-7, the complete variable domain reads GAGVSQSPSNKVTEKGKDVELRCDPISGHTALYWYRQSLGQGLEFLIYFQGNSAPDKSGLPSDRFSAERTGGSVSTLTIQRTQQEDSAVYLCASSLAGGGYEQYFGPGTRLTVT.

This clonotype was recorded at least ten times. The J gene is TRBJ2-5, the V gene TRBV3-1; D is uncertain. CDR1 and CDR2 (germline): LGHDT, YNNKEL (reference sequence). The CDR3 contains 12 residues. V was cut by 1 base and J by 5 bases, with 5 bases left in between. CDR3 amino acids: CASSQGPETQYF. CDR3 DNA sequence: TGTGCCAGCAGCCAAGGGCCTGAGACCCAGTACTTC.

The chain joins TRBV5-1 to TRBJ1-5, with 7 bases identical to TRBD1. Per germline, CDR1 SGHRS and CDR2 YFSETQ. There are 16 residues in the CDR3. V was pared by 3 bases and J by 5 bases, with 11 bases of the junction left unmatched. CDR3 amino acids: CASSWGDRVGDQPQHF. CDR3 in DNA: TGCGCCAGCAGCTGGGGTGACAGGGTGGGCGATCAGCCCCAGCATTTT.

This clonotype was counted at least ten times. The chain joins TRBV20-1 to TRBJ1-4, with no clear D. V was cut by 2 bases and J by 4 bases, with 14 bases left in between. Germline V gene sequence: CDR1 DFQATT, CDR2 SNEGSKA (reference sequence). The CDR3 consists of 15 residues. The CDR3 loop is CSARRAEGINEKLFF. CDR3 bases: TGCAGTGCTAGAAGGGCGGAAGGCATTAATGAAAAACTGTTTTTT.